This is a list of T cell receptor beta chains from one sample in a study of shared clonotypes between healthy human individuals. Sequencing used immunoSEQ multiplex PCR; TCRdb keeps in-frame clones, though not all of them. The sample includes approximately 470,000 clones, around 73% seen only once; the top ten take around 12%. Sequencing used PBMCs. The receptors shown here come from a woman aged 40 to 50 in good health. Some clones in this sample may be carry-over from other donors' samples. CDR3s include the opening cysteine and the closing phenylalanine or tryptophan. A D gene is named only where the DNA matches it firmly. For some rows the clone size is stated as once, few or many, or as a class when expanded; others skip it.

clone size: .; J gene: TRBJ2-5; V gene: TRBV18; D gene: TRBD2; CDR3 protein: CASSREAGSQETQYF; CDR3 DNA: TGTGCCAGCTCACGAGAAGCGGGGTCTCAAGAGACCCAGTACTTC
clone size: .; J gene: TRBJ2-1; V gene: TRBV10-3; D gene: .; CDR3 protein: CATQLGLEQFF; CDR3 DNA: TGTGCCACCCAGTTGGGGTTAGAGCAGTTCTTC
clone size: .; J gene: TRBJ2-1; V gene: TRBV7-8; D gene: TRBD2; CDR3 protein: CASSLASGMNEQFF; CDR3 DNA: TGTGCCAGCAGCTTAGCTAGCGGGATGAATGAGCAGTTCTTC
clone size: .; J gene: TRBJ2-7; V gene: TRBV19; D gene: TRBD2; CDR3 protein: CASSRRGTRGEQYF; CDR3 DNA: TGTGCCAGTAGCCGCCGGGGGACTAGGGGCGAGCAGTACTTC
clone size: .; J gene: TRBJ2-4; V gene: TRBV2; D gene: .; CDR3 protein: CASSTGQLEGNIQYF; CDR3 DNA: TGTGCCAGCAGTACAGGGCAACTAGAGGGAAACATTCAGTACTTC
clone size: many; J gene: TRBJ2-3; V gene: TRBV28; D gene: TRBD2; CDR3 protein: CASSLLGSGSTDTQYF; CDR3 DNA: TGTGCCAGCAGTTTATTGGGTAGCGGGAGCACAGATACGCAGTATTTT
clone size: few; J gene: TRBJ1-4; V gene: TRBV5-6; D gene: .; CDR3 protein: CASSISPTATNEKLFF; CDR3 DNA: TGTGCCAGCAGTATATCTCCCACTGCAACTAATGAAAAACTGTTTTTT
clone size: .; J gene: TRBJ2-1; V gene: TRBV6-1; D gene: TRBD1; CDR3 protein: CASSEPGTGGNEQFF; CDR3 DNA: TGTGCCAGCAGTGAACCGGGTACAGGGGGAAATGAGCAGTTCTTC
clone size: .; J gene: TRBJ1-3; V gene: TRBV7-8; D gene: .; CDR3 protein: CASSLGGTGYTIYF; CDR3 DNA: TGTGCCAGCAGCTTAGGGGGAACCGGGTACACCATATATTTT
clone size: .; J gene: TRBJ2-1; V gene: TRBV9; D gene: .; CDR3 protein: CASSVGFDEQFF; CDR3 DNA: TGTGCCAGCAGCGTAGGTTTCGATGAGCAGTTCTTC
clone size: .; J gene: TRBJ2-5; V gene: TRBV5-4; D gene: .; CDR3 protein: CASSFGQQETQYF; CDR3 DNA: TGTGCCAGCAGCTTCGGACAGCAAGAGACCCAGTACTTC
clone size: few; J gene: TRBJ2-5; V gene: TRBV6-1; D gene: .; CDR3 protein: CASRLQETQYF; CDR3 DNA: TGTGCCAGCAGGTTGCAAGAGACCCAGTACTTC
clone size: .; J gene: TRBJ1-2; V gene: TRBV7-9; D gene: TRBD1; CDR3 protein: CASSPGDRGHYGYTF; CDR3 DNA: TGTGCCAGCAGCCCAGGGGACAGGGGGCACTATGGCTACACCTTC
clone size: .; J gene: TRBJ1-3; V gene: TRBV7-2; D gene: TRBD1; CDR3 protein: CASSLAGQGAGNTIYF; CDR3 DNA: TGTGCCAGCAGCTTAGCGGGGCAGGGGGCGGGAAACACCATATATTTT
clone size: .; J gene: TRBJ1-5; V gene: TRBV6-4; D gene: .; CDR3 protein: CASSNRVRDQPQHF; CDR3 DNA: TGTGCCAGCAGTAACCGGGTGAGGGATCAGCCCCAGCATTTT
clone size: .; J gene: TRBJ2-3; V gene: TRBV9; D gene: .; CDR3 protein: CASSVTSGTDTQYF; CDR3 DNA: TGTGCCAGCAGCGTAACAAGCGGCACAGATACGCAGTATTTT
clone size: .; J gene: TRBJ2-6; V gene: TRBV7-9; D gene: .; CDR3 protein: CASSAWDTFSGANVLTF; CDR3 DNA: TGTGCCAGCAGCGCTTGGGACACTTTCTCTGGGGCCAACGTCCTGACTTTC
clone size: once; J gene: TRBJ2-2; V gene: TRBV5-1; D gene: .; CDR3 protein: CASSLEGRGTGELFF; CDR3 DNA: TGCGCCAGCAGCTTGGAGGGCAGGGGTACGGGGGAGCTGTTTTTT
clone size: .; J gene: TRBJ2-7; V gene: TRBV28; D gene: .; CDR3 protein: CASSRASGGNYEQYF; CDR3 DNA: TGTGCCAGCAGTCGGGCCTCAGGCGGGAACTACGAGCAGTACTTC
clone size: .; J gene: TRBJ2-2; V gene: TRBV28; D gene: .; CDR3 protein: CASSLRGLRTGELFF; CDR3 DNA: TGTGCCAGCAGTTTACGGGGTCTGCGAACCGGGGAGCTGTTTTTT
clone size: .; J gene: TRBJ2-1; V gene: TRBV7-2; D gene: .; CDR3 protein: CASSLSGSGTYNEQFF; CDR3 DNA: TGTGCCAGCAGCTTAAGTGGGAGCGGGACATACAATGAGCAGTTCTTC
clone size: few; J gene: TRBJ2-2; V gene: TRBV2; D gene: .; CDR3 protein: CASRRENTGELFF; CDR3 DNA: TGTGCCAGCCGGCGGGAGAACACCGGGGAGCTGTTTTTT
clone size: .; J gene: TRBJ1-1; V gene: TRBV6-5; D gene: .; CDR3 protein: CATRQNTEAFF; CDR3 DNA: TGTGCCACGCGACAGAACACTGAAGCTTTCTTT
clone size: .; J gene: TRBJ1-1; V gene: TRBV10-3; D gene: .; CDR3 protein: CAIRGDTEAFF; CDR3 DNA: TGTGCCATCAGGGGAGACACTGAAGCTTTCTTT
clone size: .; J gene: TRBJ1-3; V gene: TRBV28; D gene: TRBD1; CDR3 protein: CASSGGQGIGGNTIYF; CDR3 DNA: TGTGCCAGCAGTGGGGGACAGGGAATTGGCGGAAACACCATATATTTT
clone size: .; J gene: TRBJ2-1; V gene: TRBV7-2; D gene: TRBD1; CDR3 protein: CASSARSVRGLNEQFF; CDR3 DNA: TGTGCCAGCAGCGCCCGATCCGTCAGGGGGCTCAATGAGCAGTTCTTC
clone size: once; J gene: TRBJ2-7; V gene: TRBV13; D gene: TRBD1; CDR3 protein: CASSLGQGLAYEQYF; CDR3 DNA: TGTGCCAGCAGCCTGGGACAGGGACTTGCGTACGAGCAGTACTTC
clone size: few; J gene: TRBJ2-7; V gene: TRBV2; D gene: TRBD2; CDR3 protein: CASTSGGGSYEQYF; CDR3 DNA: TGTGCCAGCACCTCTGGGGGGGGATCGTACGAGCAGTACTTC
clone size: .; J gene: TRBJ2-7; V gene: TRBV6-5; D gene: .; CDR3 protein: CASSPTGYEQYF; CDR3 DNA: TGTGCCAGCAGTCCCACAGGTTACGAGCAGTACTTC